The entry below describes one T cell receptor beta chain. The antigen is undetermined. The CDR3 runs to 17 residues. Losses at the gene ends were 3 bases for V and 4 bases for J; bases not matched to a gene: 14. Germline-derived CDR1 and CDR2 are MDHEN and SYDVKM. The data were taken from a study of T cell repertoires in cytomegalovirus infection. Study-level information: It was the public TCR beta signatures that indicated both CMV infection and matching HLA type.

TCRdb analysed the reads with MiXCR anew, one entry per CDR3 protein. The sample includes fewer than 1,000,000 distinct CDR3 sequences, approximately 31% of them seen just once. This chain links TRBV28 with TRBJ1-2; 7 nucleotides agree with TRBD1. The specimen comprised cultured CD8+ T cells from PBMCs, sampled from culture after CMV antigen stimulation. This TCR was sampled from a human donor in good health (CMV status not recorded). Some clones in this sample may be carry-over from other donors' samples. CDR3 nucleotides: TGTGCCAGCAGTTTGGAAGGGGGCGGACTTCTGGGCTATGGCTACACCTTC. Translating it yields CASSLEGGGLLGYGYTF.